The entry that follows covers one T cell receptor beta chain sequence. Antigen: not known. A second about 6 to 12 cycle PCR used barcoded and J-beta primers. TCRdb redid the calling of the 5' RACE reads with MiXCR, one entry per CDR3 protein. In the table there are 650,000 to 950,000 distinct CDR3 sequences, 40% to 50% of which are singletons. These data belong to a study of blood T cells in healthy people across ages. The study drew donors from healthy Caucasian individuals in Russia aged roughly 6 to 100. Each sample had at least 7 million PBMCs isolated. This CDR3 comprises 14 residues. The germline V gene encodes CDR1 SNHLY and CDR2 FYNNEI. The V end lost 5 bases, the J end lost 5 bases, and 13 bases lay between the germline ends. Study findings and constraints: Both higher diversity and more naive CD4+ cells marked long-lived donors when set against aged donors. In the absence of known donor CMV status, changes in expanded clonotypes were possibly confounded.

The sequence came from a man between 60 and 75 years old in good health. Sequenced material: blood. This chain connects TRBV2 to TRBJ1-5; no clear D gene. CDR3 DNA: TGTGCCAGCAGTACTCTGCGGGCCGATCAGCCCCAGCATTTT. Translated, it gives CASSTLRADQPQHF.